The TCR beta chain under discussion was sequenced for a study of cytomegalovirus exposure and HLA in healthy donors. The V end was cut by 1 base, the J end by 3 bases, with 3 bases between. The germline V gene has CDR1 SGHAT and CDR2 FQNNGV. There are 12 residues in the CDR3. Both 60 Vbeta primers and 13 Jbeta primers went into the PCR. Sequencing was performed with immunoSEQ multiplex PCR; in TCRdb, only in-frame clones are kept and a portion is missing. The sample yields 150,000 to 200,000 clones, 70% to 85% seen once. A note on this clone: The antigen remains unidentified.

Overall study findings and caveats: Later, an analysis found that common viral pathogens appeared to be linked with several of the most significant clusters. About 90% or about 30% of the time was how often most TCR beta V segments were productive, according to an earlier analysis. Association of a missense DCLRE1C variant with TCR beta V- and J-gene trimming was reported in a later analysis. Associated with cytomegalovirus, according to the listing, were 170 or so TCR beta chains.

V usage is TRBV11-2 and J usage is TRBJ2-5, with D unclear. This TCR derives from a woman aged 25-40 years in good health and CMV-seropositive. The material sequenced was PBMCs. CDR3 loop: CASSLGEETQYF. The CDR3 DNA is TGTGCCAGCAGCTTAGGAGAAGAGACCCAGTACTTC.